The clone carrying this T cell receptor (beta chain) was recorded many times. Its antigen is not identified. These data are taken from a study of molecular identifiers for immune sequencing clone quantification. Whole-study results and caveats: Among about a million naive cells, as was reported, spiked Jurkat TCR RNA from one cell was detectable.

The CDR3 runs to 14 residues. Germline trimming cut 3 bases from V and 5 bases from J; bases unmatched to any gene: 5. Germline V gene data show CDR1 as SGHNT and CDR2 as YYREEE (reference sequence). TCRdb used MiXCR to reprocess the PCR reads, holding one entry per CDR3 protein. The sample lists approximately 680,000 distinct CDR3 sequences; 25% were seen once. The origin of this receptor is a human donor in good health. Some libraries in this study had Jurkat cell RNA spiked in. V usage is TRBV5-4 and J usage is TRBJ2-7; 10 nucleotides line up with TRBD2. The sequencing sample was made of naive CD8+ T cells from blood, with Jurkat cell RNA spiked in. Subset in this sample: FACS-sorted CD8+CD4-CCR7+CD45RA+ naive T cells. The CDR3 spells CASSSGLAPDEQYF. In DNA, the CDR3 is TGTGCCAGCAGCTCGGGACTAGCGCCCGACGAGCAGTACTTC.